The 18 T cell receptor beta chains listed next were all sequenced from one sample in a study of lymphopenia after photon versus proton radiotherapy. The protocol was immunoSEQ multiplex PCR, while the TCRdb copy is restricted to in-frame clones and leaves out a portion. The sample includes about 20,000 clones, 85% to 95% seen only once; the top ten take 9.4%. The material was peripheral blood, obtained from a patient treated with proton-based radiotherapy. These receptors were taken from a woman aged 70-85 years with pancreatic cancer. Some clones in this sample may be carry-over from other donors' samples.

The gene calls are TRBV5-1 and TRBJ2-7; TRBD1 is a possible D gene (6 bases). The germline gives CDR1 SGHRS, CDR2 YFSETQ. V was clipped by 4 bases and J by 2 bases, with 13 bases between them. The CDR3 extends over 14 amino acids. The DNA of the CDR3 is TGCGCCAGCAGCCCTCAGGGGTTGACCTACGAGCAGTACTTC. Protein sequence: CASSPQGLTYEQYF. Drawing the rest from reference TRBV5-1 and TRBJ2-7, the complete variable domain is KAGVTQTPRYLIKTRGQQVTLSCSPISGHRSVSWYQQTPGQGLQFLFEYFSETQRNKGNFPGRFSGRQFSNSRSEMNVSTLELGDSALYLCASSPQGLTYEQYFGPGTRLTVT.

This chain connects TRBV28 to TRBJ1-5; the D is unclear. V was cut by 7 bases and J by 5 bases, with 15 bases left in between. CDR3 length: 14 residues. From germline, CDR1 is MDHEN and CDR2 SYDVKM. In DNA, the CDR3 is TGTGCCAGCAACCCCACAGCTAATCATCAGCCCCAGCATTTT. This gives the protein CASNPTANHQPQHF.

This clone has more than one count but fewer than ten. The chain combines TRBV7-9 with TRBJ1-1; D gene ambiguous. CDR1 SEHNR and CDR2 FQNEAQ come from the germline V gene (reference sequence). The CDR3 is 13 residues long. V lost 4 bases, J lost 1 base, and 7 bases lay in between. In nucleotides, the CDR3 is TGTGCCAGCAGCTACGGGCCGAACACTGAAGCTTTCTTT. This gives the protein CASSYGPNTEAFF.

V is TRBV7-6 and J is TRBJ2-5; 10 nucleotides agree with TRBD2. The CDR3 contains 18 residues. Germline CDR1 reads SGHVS; CDR2 reads FNYEAQ. V dropped 1 base and J dropped 4; count of bases not matched to a gene: 12. As DNA, the CDR3 is TGTGCCAGCAGCTTAGAGTGGCGAGAGGGACTAGCGAGAGAGACCCAGTACTTC. This encodes CASSLEWREGLARETQYF. The variable domain in full, with the rest retrieved from reference TRBV7-6 and TRBJ2-5, is GAGVSQSPRYKVTKRGQDVALRCDPISGHVSLYWYRQALGQGPEFLTYFNYEAQQDKSGLPNDRFSAERPEGSISTLTIQRTEQRDSAMYRCASSLEWREGLARETQYFGPGTRLLVL.

This rearrangement joins TRBV28 to TRBJ2-1, with a weak D call TRBD2 (7 bases). The ends were cut back, 11 bases at V and 3 bases at J, with 17 bases in the middle. Germline CDR1 reads MDHEN; CDR2 reads SYDVKM. CDR3 length: 14 amino acids. The CDR3 DNA reads as TGTGCCTCCAGGGGCGGGAGTTACTACAATGAGCAGTTCTTC. Its translation is CASRGGSYYNEQFF.

The CDR3 sequence: CASSLSGTSGETQYF. CDR3 coding DNA: TGTGCCAGCAGTCTCTCCGGGACTAGTGGTGAGACCCAGTACTTC. The chain recombines TRBV28 with TRBJ2-5; 8 nucleotides agree with TRBD2. V gave up 5 bases and J gave up 5 bases; unmatched junction bases: 10. Germline CDR1 MDHEN, CDR2 SYDVKM. This CDR3 contains 15 residues.

The rearrangement uses TRBV27 and TRBJ1-3, with D unclear. This CDR3 is 15 amino acids long. Germline CDR1 MNHEY, CDR2 SMNVEV (reference sequence). Trimming cost V 5 bases and J 2 bases, with 13 bases left between them. The CDR3 protein is CASSRDRGPGNTIYF. CDR3 sequence (DNA): TGTGCCAGCAGTAGAGACCGAGGGCCTGGAAACACCATATATTTT.

This chain joins TRBV10-2 and TRBJ2-2; D is unresolved. V was cut by 7 bases and J by 6 bases, with 9 bases left in between. Germline assignment: CDR1 WSHSY and CDR2 SAAADI. This CDR3 spans 12 amino acids. CDR3 DNA: TGCGCCAGCAATAGTGTGGCCGGGGAGCTGTTTTTT. Amino acids: CASNSVAGELFF.

The chain combines TRBV19 with TRBJ2-6, with 7 bases lining up with TRBD1. The CDR3 length is 16 residues. The V segment lost 7 bases and the J segment 0 bases; nucleotides outside the gene matches: 6. Per germline, CDR1 LNHDA and CDR2 SQIVND (reference sequence). The CDR3 region is CASTTGAISGANVLTF. CDR3 DNA: TGTGCCAGTACCACAGGGGCCATCTCTGGGGCCAACGTCCTGACTTTC.

The V call is TRBV7-2, the J call TRBJ2-5, with 11 bases matching TRBD2. The V and J ends lost 0 bases and 4 bases, in that order; junction bases with no gene match: 7. CDR1 and CDR2 from the germline V gene are SGHTA and FQGNSA. CDR3 length: 17 amino acids. The CDR3 loop reads CASSLALAGGRGETQYF. DNA for the CDR3: TGTGCCAGCAGCTTAGCTCTAGCGGGAGGCCGCGGAGAGACCCAGTACTTC.

V is TRBV7-2 and J is TRBJ2-2; 9 bases map to TRBD2. CDR1 SGHTA and CDR2 FQGNSA come from the germline V gene. The CDR3 sequence is 14 residues long. V dropped 4 bases and J dropped 4; count of bases not matched to a gene: 1. The CDR3 reads CASSYSGSTGELFF. CDR3 in DNA: TGTGCCAGCAGCTATAGCGGGAGCACCGGGGAGCTGTTTTTT. Complete variable domain (other parts from reference TRBV7-2 and TRBJ2-2): GAGVSQSPSNKVTEKGKDVELRCDPISGHTALYWYRQSLGQGLEFLIYFQGNSAPDKSGLPSDRFSAERTGGSVSTLTIQRTQQEDSAVYLCASSYSGSTGELFFGEGSRLTVL.

The chain recombines TRBV7-2 with TRBJ1-1; possibly TRBD1 for D (6 bases). Germline V gene data show CDR1 as SGHTA and CDR2 as FQGNSA. V shed 3 bases and J shed 1 base, with 9 bases lying between them. The CDR3 runs to 14 residues. CDR3 protein: CASSFSDRNTEAFF. The DNA for the CDR3 is TGTGCCAGCAGCTTTTCGGACAGGAACACTGAAGCTTTCTTT.

This chain links TRBV27 with TRBJ1-5; possibly TRBD1 for D (5 bases). Germline-derived CDR1 and CDR2 are MNHEY and SMNVEV (reference sequence). CDR3 size: 14 residues. Trimming shortened V by 6 bases and J by 9 bases, and 18 bases separated the two germline ends. The CDR3 sequence is CASRPWGGDLPQHF. In nucleotides, the CDR3 is TGTGCCAGCAGACCCTGGGGGGGGGACCTGCCCCAGCATTTT.

CDR3 amino acids: CASSLSSDSSNQPQHF. CDR3 DNA sequence: TGTGCCAGCAGCTTATCCAGCGACAGTAGCAATCAGCCCCAGCATTTT. The chain uses TRBV7-2 and TRBJ1-5; the D gene is possibly TRBD1 (5 bases). CDR3 length equals 16 residues. Germline CDR1 reads SGHTA; CDR2 reads FQGNSA. The V end was cut by 2 bases, the J end by 0 bases, with 11 bases between.

The CDR3 sequence: CASSEGSLRNTGELFF. CDR3 in DNA: TGTGCCAGCAGTGAGGGGAGCCTAAGGAACACCGGGGAGCTGTTTTTT. This rearrangement joins TRBV6-1 to TRBJ2-2; D perhaps matches TRBD2 (5 bases). The CDR3 runs to 16 residues. The V and J ends lost 3 bases and 1 base respectively, with 12 bases between them. Per the germline V gene, CDR1 is MNHNS and CDR2 is SASEGT.

CDR3 in amino acids: CASSFVGTARDAYGYTF. CDR3 in DNA: TGTGCCAGTAGTTTTGTGGGGACGGCTCGGGATGCCTATGGCTACACCTTC. The chain combines TRBV19 with TRBJ1-2, with D possibly matching TRBD1 (5 bases). Germline CDR1 is LNHDA and CDR2 is SQIVND (reference sequence). The CDR3 consists of 17 residues. The V gene lost 5 bases and the J gene lost 4 bases, with 23 bases spanning the gap.

The chain joins TRBV4-2 to TRBJ2-7, with TRBD2 matching 9 bases. The CDR3 spans 15 residues. Germline CDR1 LGHNA, CDR2 YNFKEQ. J lost 1 base, V lost 1 base, and 2 bases had no gene match. The CDR3, as DNA: TGTGCCAGCAGCCAAGCTAGCGGGGCTTCCTACGAGCAGTACTTC. This translates into CASSQASGASYEQYF.

This clone appeared a single time. J is TRBJ1-5 and V is TRBV10-2; 8 bases fit TRBD1. J gave up 6 bases and V 7 bases, and 14 bases lay outside the gene matches. CDR3 size: 16 residues. CDR1 is WSHSY and CDR2 is SAAADI in the germline V gene. This CDR3 is CASTLGTGYGIQPQHF. The CDR3 DNA follows: TGCGCCAGCACATTAGGGACAGGCTACGGGATTCAGCCCCAGCATTTT.